Sequencing of this T cell receptor (beta chain) was carried out in a study of T cell responses to AZD1222 COVID-19 vaccine. Study details: Second-dose intervals near 4 or 12 weeks were combined.

Measured with immunoSEQ multiplex PCR; TCRdb has only the in-frame clones, and not every one. The sample has around 200,000 clones; around 90% are singletons. Germline CDR1 and CDR2: LGHDT and YNNKEL (reference sequence). This CDR3 contains 11 residues. Trimming stripped 4 bases from V and 6 bases from J, with 5 bases between. The sequencing here drew on peripheral blood, taken on day 0 of AZD1222 vaccination. The J gene is TRBJ2-3, the V gene TRBV3-1 (or the pseudogene TRBV3-2); D perhaps matches TRBD2 (5 bases). The origin of this receptor is an adult in good health. This CDR3 is CASSREDTQYF. As DNA, the CDR3 is TGTGCCAGCAGCCGGGAGGATACGCAGTATTTT.